The 25 T cell receptor beta chains in this list originate from one sample, sequenced in a study of T cell responses to AZD1222 COVID-19 vaccine. The data were produced by immunoSEQ multiplex PCR, yet TCRdb's version contains in-frame clones alone and is incomplete. The table shows 200,000 to 300,000 clones, with 85% to 95% occurring only once. Sequencing used peripheral blood, obtained on day 0 of AZD1222 vaccination. The source is an adult in good health.

This chain uses TRBV7-2 with TRBJ2-6; 9 bases agree with TRBD2. The germline gives CDR1 SGHTA, CDR2 FQGNSA. V gave up 2 bases and J gave up 13 bases; unmatched junction bases: 3. The CDR3 is made up of 13 amino acids. The CDR3, as DNA: TGTGCCAGCAGCTTAAATCTAGCGGGAGTCCTGACTTTC. Its protein product is CASSLNLAGVLTF.

The CDR3 spells CASSLGTGGSTEAFF. The CDR3 coding sequence is TGTGCCAGCAGTTTAGGGACAGGTGGAAGCACTGAAGCTTTCTTT. The rearrangement links TRBV28 to TRBJ1-1; 8 positions agree with TRBD1. CDR1 is MDHEN, CDR2 SYDVKM, per germline. The trim removed 2 bases at V and 4 bases at J, leaving 6 bases unmatched. The CDR3 loop spans 15 amino acids. The variable domain in full, with the rest retrieved from reference TRBV28 and TRBJ1-1, is DVKVTQSSRYLVKRTGEKVFLECVQDMDHENMFWYRQDPGLGLRLIYFSYDVKMKEKGDIPEGYSVSREKKERFSLILESASTNQTSMYLCASSLGTGGSTEAFFGQGTRLTVV.

This rearrangement joins TRBV27 to TRBJ2-7, with TRBD2 as a possible D gene (6 bases). This CDR3 has 13 residues. Per the germline V gene, CDR1 is MNHEY and CDR2 is SMNVEV (reference sequence). The V gene lost 8 bases and the J gene lost 0 bases, with 11 bases spanning the gap. CDR3 nucleotide sequence: TGTGCCAGCTCCGGGAGAAGCTCCTACGAGCAGTACTTC. Protein product: CASSGRSSYEQYF.

This clone appeared a few times. V is TRBV4-2 and J is TRBJ1-4; TRBD1 might be the D (6 bases). The length of the CDR3 is 16 residues. The V end was cut by 0 bases, the J end by 8 bases, with 16 bases between. Germline CDR1 is LGHNA and CDR2 is YNFKEQ. CDR3 DNA sequence: TGTGCCAGCAGCCAAGACCGGGGGGGCGCAGGGGAAAAACTGTTTTTT. It yields the protein CASSQDRGGAGEKLFF.

This clone was seen just once. The V call is TRBV28, the J call TRBJ1-5; D ambiguous. Germline V gene data show CDR1 as MDHEN and CDR2 as SYDVKM. CDR3 length: 16 amino acids. The V end lost 6 bases, the J end lost 0 bases, and 15 bases lay between the germline ends. The CDR3, as DNA: TGTGCCAGCAGGGCCCCCGGGGTTTATAGCAATCAGCCCCAGCATTTT. Translated: CASRAPGVYSNQPQHF.

This chain connects TRBV5-1 to TRBJ2-7, with a tentative D call TRBD2 (6 bases). Trimming left V 2 bases short and J 1 base short, with 13 bases between. Germline V lookup: CDR1 SGHRS, CDR2 YFSETQ. The CDR3 extends over 15 amino acids. CDR3 coding DNA: TGCGCCAGCAGCTTTGAGCGGGCGGGATCCTACGAGCAGTACTTC. Translation: CASSFERAGSYEQYF.

This rearrangement joins TRBV5-1 to TRBJ1-3; D perhaps matches TRBD1 (5 bases). The germline V and J ends were trimmed by 4 bases and 4 bases, with 15 bases remaining between them. The CDR3 runs 15 residues. CDR1 and CDR2 from the germline V gene are SGHRS and YFSETQ. The CDR3 loop reads CASSEGAGQGNTIYF. The CDR3 coding sequence is TGCGCCAGCAGCGAAGGTGCAGGACAAGGAAACACCATATATTTT.

CDR3 sequence (DNA): TGTGCCAGCAGTGAACCACGGGCTGGAAACACCATATATTTT. The encoded protein is CASSEPRAGNTIYF. The V gene is TRBV2, the J gene TRBJ1-3; unclear D gene. The CDR3 is 14 residues long. Germline lookup yields CDR1 SNHLY and CDR2 FYNNEI. The ends were cut back, 2 bases at V and 2 bases at J, with 7 bases in the middle.

In its sample, this clone was seen once. The chain employs TRBV2 and TRBJ2-7, with 9 bases that match TRBD1. Trimming cost V 6 bases and J 4 bases; bases outside gene matches: 1. Germline CDR1 SNHLY, CDR2 FYNNEI. This CDR3 has 12 residues. CDR3 loop: CASRGQGYEQYF. CDR3 nucleotides: TGTGCCAGCAGGGGACAGGGATACGAGCAGTACTTC. Combining the CDR3 with reference TRBV2 and TRBJ2-7 gives the whole variable domain EPEVTQTPSHQVTQMGQEVILRCVPISNHLYFYWYRQILGQKVEFLVSFYNNEISEKSEIFDDQFSVERPDGSNFTLKIRSTKLEDSAMYFCASRGQGYEQYFGPGTRLTVT.

The chain combines TRBV28 with TRBJ1-4; D remains unclear. Germline V gene lookup returns CDR1 MDHEN and CDR2 SYDVKM. V was pared by 8 bases and J by 4 bases, with 11 bases between. The CDR3 covers 13 residues. This chain's CDR3 is CASGGRVNEKLFF. The CDR3 bases are TGTGCCAGCGGAGGGAGGGTTAATGAAAAACTGTTTTTT.

V gene TRBV5-1 combines with J gene TRBJ2-2; D is unclear. The ends were cut back, 1 base at V and 3 bases at J, with 10 bases in the middle. Germline V gene sequence: CDR1 SGHRS, CDR2 YFSETQ. CDR3 length: 15 amino acids. CDR3 loop: CASSLSRSDTGELFF. The CDR3 DNA follows: TGCGCCAGCAGCTTGTCCAGGTCGGACACCGGGGAGCTGTTTTTT.

Here the CDR3 DNA reads TGTGCCAGCAGTCTACAGGGTTACACCGGGGAGCTGTTTTTT. Amino acid sequence: CASSLQGYTGELFF. The chain uses TRBV28 and TRBJ2-2; possibly TRBD1 for D (6 bases). Germline V gene lookup returns CDR1 MDHEN and CDR2 SYDVKM. The CDR3 loop spans 14 amino acids. Trimming cost V 5 bases and J 3 bases, with 10 bases left between them.

The chain recombines TRBV21-1 with TRBJ2-7; TRBD2, as called in the table, went unchecked against the DNA. TRBV21-1 is a known pseudogene. The CDR3 has 19 amino acids. This CDR3 reads CASSKREVAGVPSWYEQYF. The CDR3 nucleotides are TGTGCCAGCAGCAAAAGAGAGGTAGCGGGAGTACCCTCCTGGTACGAGCAGTACTTC.

V gene TRBV10-3 combines with J gene TRBJ1-2; no clear D. The CDR3 is 13 amino acids. V lost 0 bases and J 6 bases, leaving 8 bases between the germline ends. CDR1 is ENHRY, CDR2 SYGVKD, per germline. CDR3 in DNA: TGTGCCATCAGTGAGTCTGAAGGTCATGGCTACACCTTC. It specifies CAISESEGHGYTF.

This chain connects TRBV7-6 to TRBJ2-1; D ambiguous. Germline V CDR1 and CDR2: SGHVS, FNYEAQ. The V gene lost 7 bases and the J gene lost 3 bases, with 19 bases spanning the gap. The CDR3 has 16 residues. The chain's CDR3 is CASTAGTSSLYNEQFF. The CDR3 region has the DNA TGTGCCAGCACCGCAGGTACCTCATCCCTCTACAATGAGCAGTTCTTC. Filled out from reference TRBV7-6 and TRBJ2-1, the complete variable domain reads GAGVSQSPRYKVTKRGQDVALRCDPISGHVSLYWYRQALGQGPEFLTYFNYEAQQDKSGLPNDRFSAERPEGSISTLTIQRTEQRDSAMYRCASTAGTSSLYNEQFFGPGTRLTVL.

This chain uses TRBV3-1 (or the pseudogene TRBV3-2) with TRBJ2-5, with TRBD1 as a possible D gene (6 bases). Germline lookup yields CDR1 LGHDT and CDR2 YNNKEL (reference sequence). This CDR3 spans 13 amino acids. V was pared by 8 bases and J by 2 bases, with 12 bases between. CDR3 DNA sequence: TGTGCCAGCCGAGCAGGGGTGCAAGAGACCCAGTACTTC. This codes for CASRAGVQETQYF.

In its sample, this clone was seen once. The chain employs TRBV2 and TRBJ2-7; D is uncertain. Trimming took 2 bases from V and 5 from J, leaving 7 bases between them. Germline CDR1 and CDR2: SNHLY and FYNNEI. The CDR3 covers 12 residues. CDR3 sequence (DNA): TGTGCCAGCAGTGAAATAGGGAACGAGCAGTACTTC. Protein product: CASSEIGNEQYF. The full variable domain, its missing parts supplied by reference TRBV2 and TRBJ2-7, is EPEVTQTPSHQVTQMGQEVILRCVPISNHLYFYWYRQILGQKVEFLVSFYNNEISEKSEIFDDQFSVERPDGSNFTLKIRSTKLEDSAMYFCASSEIGNEQYFGPGTRLTVT.

J is TRBJ2-3 and V is TRBV4-1; D possibly corresponds to TRBD2 (6 bases). The V and J ends lost 4 bases and 5 bases respectively, with 16 bases between them. Germline V gives CDR1 MGHRA, CDR2 YSYEKL. The CDR3 is 15 residues long. The CDR3 DNA is TGCGCCAGCAGCCTCTTAGCGGCCCGGGGAGATACGCAGTATTTT. It codes for CASSLLAARGDTQYF.

The V call is TRBV19, the J call TRBJ2-7; no clear D. This CDR3 is 11 amino acids long. Trimming stripped 5 bases from V and 0 bases from J, with 2 bases between. From germline, CDR1 is LNHDA and CDR2 SQIVND (reference sequence). CDR3 DNA sequence: TGTGCCAGTAGTTTCTCCTACGAGCAGTACTTC. The encoded protein is CASSFSYEQYF.

The chain couples TRBV2 to TRBJ2-3, with 7 bases aligning to TRBD2. This CDR3 spans 16 amino acids. The J segment lost 3 bases and the V segment lost 8 bases, leaving 14 bases of the junction unmatched. Germline V gene sequence: CDR1 SNHLY, CDR2 FYNNEI. CDR3 bases: TGTGCCAGCCGGGAGGCTGGGGGGTTACGGACAGATACGCAGTATTTT. Its protein is CASREAGGLRTDTQYF.

The V and J genes are TRBV5-1 and TRBJ1-1, with D unresolved. Trimming pared 0 bases from V and 1 base from J, leaving 7 bases between. Germline V gene lookup returns CDR1 SGHRS and CDR2 YFSETQ. The CDR3 sequence is 14 residues long. DNA of the CDR3: TGCGCCAGCAGCTTGGCGGGAGAGAACACTGAAGCTTTCTTT. Amino acid sequence: CASSLAGENTEAFF.

The chain is built from TRBV18 and TRBJ2-7; 7 bases match TRBD1. J lost 3 bases, V lost 4 bases, and 3 bases had no gene match. The CDR3 has 13 amino acids. Germline loops: CDR1 KGHSH, CDR2 LQKENI. The CDR3, as DNA: TGTGCCAGCTCACTGGGACAGAACTACGAGCAGTACTTC. Encoded protein: CASSLGQNYEQYF.

V gene TRBV11-3 combines with J gene TRBJ2-2; D may be TRBD1 (6 bases). Germline-derived CDR1 and CDR2 are SGHNT and YENEEA. The germline V and J ends were trimmed by 5 bases and 5 bases, with 15 bases remaining between them. CDR3 size: 15 residues. The CDR3 region has the DNA TGTGCCAGCAGCCCGGATCAGGGGTGGACCGGGGAGCTGTTTTTT. It translates to CASSPDQGWTGELFF.

The chain has TRBV20-1 and TRBJ1-2; D is possibly TRBD1 (6 bases). Germline-derived CDR1 and CDR2 are DFQATT and SNEGSKA (reference sequence). Trimming stripped 5 bases from V and 8 bases from J, with 9 bases between. The CDR3 contains 10 residues. The CDR3, as DNA: TGCAGTGCTTCAGGGGCGGGCTACACCTTC. Amino acids: CSASGAGYTF.

The rearrangement joins TRBV5-6 to TRBJ2-3; perhaps TRBD1 as D (5 bases). This CDR3 is built from 14 residues. Trimming removed 0 bases at V and 2 bases at J, with 7 bases between. Per the germline V gene, CDR1 is SGHDT and CDR2 is YYEEEE. The CDR3 sequence: CASSLEGHTDTQYF. Here the CDR3 DNA reads TGTGCCAGCAGCTTGGAGGGGCACACAGATACGCAGTATTTT.